This T cell receptor (beta chain) stems from a study of lymphopenia after photon versus proton radiotherapy (dated by TCRdb to the late 2010s). Regarding the research as a whole: In patients with gastrointestinal tumors who developed high-grade lymphopenia, the study compared the immunological effects of photon radiation therapy with those of proton radiation therapy. A cohort of under 25 patients with gastrointestinal tumors who received either photon or proton therapy and subsequently developed lymphopenia was included. The study aimed to characterize how the two radiation modalities differ in their impact on the immune system.

CDR1 KGHSH and CDR2 LQKENI are derived from the germline V gene. The CDR3 runs 15 residues from the cysteine to the phenylalanine. Only the CDR3 DNA is retained, 45 bases long and in frame from the first base. From V the trimming removes 2 bases and from J it removes 6 bases, while the gene matches leave 5 bases of the junction unaccounted for. As for this clone: It has no known antigen specificity. Nothing much larger sits one base from this clone, and base qualities are not available.

The paper as a whole reports these results and caveats: Across the cohort, a larger post-nadir drop in TCR diversity was inversely correlated with overall survival time among patients who died. The survival association was assessed only in patients who died, and the authors presented better survival with proton therapy as a possibility rather than a demonstrated result. Relative stability during treatment was observed in proton-treated patients, whereas loss of naive T cells and TCR diversity and gain of effector/memory populations were observed in photon-treated patients. Once the lymphocyte count had reached its nadir, the repertoires of photon-treated patients showed oligoclonal expansion, particularly of CD8+ Temra cells, and this expansion drove the decline in diversity.

The library was obtained by the immunoSEQ multiplex PCR assay. Deep sequencing of rearranged TCR beta loci, alongside multiparametric flow cytometry, was used to profile T cell repertoires. The table comes from immuneACCESS by way of TCRdb, which keeps in-frame sequences with V and J called. Part of the clones is missing from these tables; in studies checked, under half for an unresolved V gene and the rest for unknown reasons. The sample data list around 29,000 clones, and roughly 94% of these were observed just once. The ten largest make up under 0.8% of the sample. The starting material was peripheral blood, obtained from a patient treated with photon-based radiotherapy. In this chain, TRBV18 is recombined with TRBJ1-3; TRBD1 aligns with 9 central bases. This sequence was found in a woman aged 45 to 65 with cholangiocarcinoma. The DNA is TGTGCCAGCTCACCATACCGGACAGGGGAAAACACCATATATTTT. Its translation is CASSPYRTGENTIYF.